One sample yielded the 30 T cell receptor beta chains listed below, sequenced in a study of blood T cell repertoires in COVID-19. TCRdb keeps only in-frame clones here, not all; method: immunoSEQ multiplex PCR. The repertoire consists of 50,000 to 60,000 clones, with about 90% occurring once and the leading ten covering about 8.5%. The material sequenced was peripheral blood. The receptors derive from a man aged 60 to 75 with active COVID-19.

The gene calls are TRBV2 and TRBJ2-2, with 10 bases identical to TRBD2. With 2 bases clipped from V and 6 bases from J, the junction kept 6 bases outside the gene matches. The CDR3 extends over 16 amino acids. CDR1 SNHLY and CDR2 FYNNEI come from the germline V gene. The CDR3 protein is CASSEPSGRWAGELFF. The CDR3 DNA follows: TGTGCCAGCAGTGAACCTAGCGGGAGATGGGCCGGGGAGCTGTTTTTT. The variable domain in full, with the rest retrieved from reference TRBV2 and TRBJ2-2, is EPEVTQTPSHQVTQMGQEVILRCVPISNHLYFYWYRQILGQKVEFLVSFYNNEISEKSEIFDDQFSVERPDGSNFTLKIRSTKLEDSAMYFCASSEPSGRWAGELFFGEGSRLTVL.

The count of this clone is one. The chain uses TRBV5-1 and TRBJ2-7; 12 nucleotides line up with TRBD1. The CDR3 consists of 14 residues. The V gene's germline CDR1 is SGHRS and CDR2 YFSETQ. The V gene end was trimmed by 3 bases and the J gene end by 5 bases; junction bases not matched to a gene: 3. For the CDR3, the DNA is TGCGCCAGCAGCTCCGGGACAGGGGGCGACGAGCAGTACTTC. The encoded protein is CASSSGTGGDEQYF.

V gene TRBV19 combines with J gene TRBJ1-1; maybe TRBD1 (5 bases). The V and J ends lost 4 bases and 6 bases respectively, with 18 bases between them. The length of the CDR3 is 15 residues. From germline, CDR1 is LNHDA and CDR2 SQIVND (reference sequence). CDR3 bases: TGTGCCAGTAGTAGCAACAGGCAGGGCCAACCTGAAGCTTTCTTT. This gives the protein CASSSNRQGQPEAFF.

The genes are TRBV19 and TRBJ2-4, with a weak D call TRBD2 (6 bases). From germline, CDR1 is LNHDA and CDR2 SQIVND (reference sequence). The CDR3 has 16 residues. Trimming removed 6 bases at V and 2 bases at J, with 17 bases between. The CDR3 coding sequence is TGTGCCAGTAGCGAGTGGGGGGTGGGAACCAAAAACATTCAGTACTTC. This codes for CASSEWGVGTKNIQYF.

The CDR3 sequence: CASSSLAGNYEQYF. CDR3 bases: TGCGCCAGCAGCTCGCTAGCGGGGAACTACGAGCAGTACTTC. J is TRBJ2-7 and V is TRBV5-1; the match to TRBD2 covers 9 bases. V was pared by 3 bases and J by 3 bases, with 4 bases of the junction left unmatched. This CDR3 is built from 14 residues. Germline V CDR1 and CDR2: SGHRS, YFSETQ.

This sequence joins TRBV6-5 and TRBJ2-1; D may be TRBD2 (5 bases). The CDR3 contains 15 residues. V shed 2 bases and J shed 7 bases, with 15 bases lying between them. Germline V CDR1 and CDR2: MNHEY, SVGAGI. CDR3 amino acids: CASSYVRGKGNEQFF. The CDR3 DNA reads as TGTGCCAGCAGTTACGTTCGGGGAAAAGGTAATGAGCAGTTCTTC.

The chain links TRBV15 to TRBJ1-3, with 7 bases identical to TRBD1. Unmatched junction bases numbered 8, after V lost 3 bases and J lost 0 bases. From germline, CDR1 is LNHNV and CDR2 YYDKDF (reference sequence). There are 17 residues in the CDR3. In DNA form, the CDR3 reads TGTGCCACCAGCAGCCCCGAAAGGGACAGCTCTGGAAACACCATATATTTT. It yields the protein CATSSPERDSSGNTIYF.

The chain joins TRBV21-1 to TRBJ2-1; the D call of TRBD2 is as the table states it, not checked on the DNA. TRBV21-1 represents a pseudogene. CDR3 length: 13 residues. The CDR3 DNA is TGTGCCGGCGATATACTAGACCACAATGAGCAGTTCTTC. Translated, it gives CAGDILDHNEQFF.

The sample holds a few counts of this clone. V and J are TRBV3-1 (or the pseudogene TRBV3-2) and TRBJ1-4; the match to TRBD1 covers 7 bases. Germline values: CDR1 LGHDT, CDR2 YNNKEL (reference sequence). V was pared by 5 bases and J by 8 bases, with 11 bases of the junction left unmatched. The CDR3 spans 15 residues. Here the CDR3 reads CASSSYRGLGEKLFF. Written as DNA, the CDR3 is TGTGCCAGCAGCTCATACAGGGGATTGGGGGAAAAACTGTTTTTT.

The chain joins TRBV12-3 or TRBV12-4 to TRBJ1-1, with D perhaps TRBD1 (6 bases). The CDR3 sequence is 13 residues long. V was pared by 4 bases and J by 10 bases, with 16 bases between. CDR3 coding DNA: TGTGCCAGCAGTTCATTACAGGGTTCGGGAGCTTTCTTT. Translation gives CASSSLQGSGAFF.

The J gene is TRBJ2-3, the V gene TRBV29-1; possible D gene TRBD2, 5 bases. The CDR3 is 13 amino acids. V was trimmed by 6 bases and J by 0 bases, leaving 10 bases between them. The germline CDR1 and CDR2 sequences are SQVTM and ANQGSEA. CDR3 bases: TGCAGCGTAAGACTAAGAAGCACAGATACGCAGTATTTT. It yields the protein CSVRLRSTDTQYF.

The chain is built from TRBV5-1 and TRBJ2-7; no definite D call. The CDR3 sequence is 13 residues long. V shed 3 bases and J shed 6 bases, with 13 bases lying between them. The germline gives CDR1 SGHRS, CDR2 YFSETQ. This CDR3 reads CASSSQVSVEQYF. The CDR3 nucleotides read TGCGCCAGCAGCTCCCAGGTTTCTGTCGAGCAGTACTTC.

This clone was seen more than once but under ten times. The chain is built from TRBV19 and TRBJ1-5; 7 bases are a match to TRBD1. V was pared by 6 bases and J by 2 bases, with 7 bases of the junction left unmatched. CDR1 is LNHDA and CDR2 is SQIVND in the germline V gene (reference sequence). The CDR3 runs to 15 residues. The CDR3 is CASRQGGGGNQPQHF. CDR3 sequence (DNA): TGTGCCAGTAGGCAGGGGGGAGGCGGCAATCAGCCCCAGCATTTT. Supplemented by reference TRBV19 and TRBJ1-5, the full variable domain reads DGGITQSPKYLFRKEGQNVTLSCEQNLNHDAMYWYRQDPGQGLRLIYYSQIVNDFQKGDIAEGYSVSREKKESFPLTVTSAQKNPTAFYLCASRQGGGGNQPQHFGDGTRLSIL.

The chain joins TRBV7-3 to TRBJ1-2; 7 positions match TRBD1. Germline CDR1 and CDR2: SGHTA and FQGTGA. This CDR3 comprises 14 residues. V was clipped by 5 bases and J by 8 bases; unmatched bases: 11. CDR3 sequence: CASSDGTVPMGYTF. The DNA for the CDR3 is TGTGCCAGCAGCGACGGGACAGTGCCTATGGGCTACACCTTC.

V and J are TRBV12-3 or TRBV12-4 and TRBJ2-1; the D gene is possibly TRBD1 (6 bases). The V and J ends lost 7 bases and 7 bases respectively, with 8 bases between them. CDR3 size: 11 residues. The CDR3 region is CASTRGNEQFF. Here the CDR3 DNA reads TGTGCCAGCACGAGGGGGAATGAGCAGTTCTTC.

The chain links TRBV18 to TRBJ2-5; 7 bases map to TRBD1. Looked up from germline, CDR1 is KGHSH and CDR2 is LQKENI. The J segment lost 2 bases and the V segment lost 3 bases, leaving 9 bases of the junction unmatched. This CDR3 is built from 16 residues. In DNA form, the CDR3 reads TGTGCCAGCTCACCCCAGGCCACGGGACAGCAAGAGACCCAGTACTTC. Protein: CASSPQATGQQETQYF.

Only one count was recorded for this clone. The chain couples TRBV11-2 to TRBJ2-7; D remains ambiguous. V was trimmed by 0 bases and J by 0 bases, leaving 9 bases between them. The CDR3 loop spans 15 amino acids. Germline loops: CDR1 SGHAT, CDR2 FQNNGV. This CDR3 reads CASSLDRLDSYEQYF. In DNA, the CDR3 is TGTGCCAGCAGCTTAGACCGGTTAGACTCCTACGAGCAGTACTTC.

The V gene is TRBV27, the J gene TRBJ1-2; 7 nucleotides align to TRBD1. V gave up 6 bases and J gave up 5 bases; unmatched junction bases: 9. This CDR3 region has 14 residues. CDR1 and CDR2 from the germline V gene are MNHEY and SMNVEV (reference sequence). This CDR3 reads CASSPIDRDYGYTF. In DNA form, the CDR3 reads TGTGCCAGCAGCCCGATCGACAGGGATTATGGCTACACCTTC.

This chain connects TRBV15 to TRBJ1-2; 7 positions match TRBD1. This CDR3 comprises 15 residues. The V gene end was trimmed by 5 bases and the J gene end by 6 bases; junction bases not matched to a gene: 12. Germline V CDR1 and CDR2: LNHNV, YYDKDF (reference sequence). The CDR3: CATSRSTGTENGYTF. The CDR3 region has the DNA TGTGCCACCAGCCGTTCGACAGGGACGGAGAATGGCTACACCTTC.

The CDR3 here is CASRPSDTSYEQYF. In nucleotides, the CDR3 is TGTGCCAGCAGGCCTAGCGATACCTCCTACGAGCAGTACTTC. The chain has TRBV27 and TRBJ2-7; a possible D gene is TRBD2 (6 bases). The CDR3 has 14 amino acids. The V gene's germline CDR1 is MNHEY and CDR2 SMNVEV (reference sequence). V was trimmed by 6 bases and J by 0 bases, leaving 12 bases between them.

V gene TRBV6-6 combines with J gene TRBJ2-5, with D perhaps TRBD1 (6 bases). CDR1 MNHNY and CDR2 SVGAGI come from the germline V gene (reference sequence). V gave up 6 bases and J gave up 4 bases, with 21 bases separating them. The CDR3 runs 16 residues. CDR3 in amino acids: CASRITIQGSAETQYF. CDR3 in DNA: TGTGCCAGCAGAATCACGATACAGGGAAGCGCAGAGACCCAGTACTTC.

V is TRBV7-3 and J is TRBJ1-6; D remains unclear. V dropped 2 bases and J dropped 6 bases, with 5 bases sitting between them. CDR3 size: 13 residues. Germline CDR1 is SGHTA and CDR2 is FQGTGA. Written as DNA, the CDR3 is TGTGCCAGCAGCTTAGGAGTTAATTCACCCCTCCACTTT. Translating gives CASSLGVNSPLHF.

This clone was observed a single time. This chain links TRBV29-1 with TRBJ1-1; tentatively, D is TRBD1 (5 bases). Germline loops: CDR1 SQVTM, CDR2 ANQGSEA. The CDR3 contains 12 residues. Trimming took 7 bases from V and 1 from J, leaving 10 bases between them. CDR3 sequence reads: CSGFTGNTEAFF. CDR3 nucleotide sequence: TGCAGCGGTTTTACAGGGAACACTGAAGCTTTCTTT.

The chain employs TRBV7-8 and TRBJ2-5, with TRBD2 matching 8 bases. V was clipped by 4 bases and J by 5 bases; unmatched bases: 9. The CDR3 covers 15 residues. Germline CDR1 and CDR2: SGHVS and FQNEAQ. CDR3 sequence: CASSSGLADRETQYF. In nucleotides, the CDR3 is TGTGCCAGCAGCTCAGGACTAGCTGATAGGGAGACCCAGTACTTC. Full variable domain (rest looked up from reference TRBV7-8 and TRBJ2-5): GAGVSQSPRYKVAKRGQDVALRCDPISGHVSLFWYQQALGQGPEFLTYFQNEAQLDKSGLPSDRFFAERPEGSVSTLKIQRTQQEDSAVYLCASSSGLADRETQYFGPGTRLLVL.

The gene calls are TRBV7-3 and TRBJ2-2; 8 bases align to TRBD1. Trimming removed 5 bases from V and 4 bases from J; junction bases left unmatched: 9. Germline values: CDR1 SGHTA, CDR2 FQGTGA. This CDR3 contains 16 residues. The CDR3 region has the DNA TGTGCCAGCAGCCCCCGGGACAGGTCAAGCACCGGGGAGCTGTTTTTT. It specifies CASSPRDRSSTGELFF.

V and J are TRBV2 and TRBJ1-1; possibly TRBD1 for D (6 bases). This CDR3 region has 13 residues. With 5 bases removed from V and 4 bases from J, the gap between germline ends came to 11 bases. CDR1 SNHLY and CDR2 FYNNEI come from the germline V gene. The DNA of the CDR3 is TGTGCCAGCAGTATACAGGGAAGCACTGAAGCTTTCTTT. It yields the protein CASSIQGSTEAFF.

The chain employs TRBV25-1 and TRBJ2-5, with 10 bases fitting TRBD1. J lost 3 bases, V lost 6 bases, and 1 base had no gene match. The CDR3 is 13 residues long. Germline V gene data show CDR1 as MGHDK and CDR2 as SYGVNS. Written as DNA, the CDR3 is TGTGCCAGCAGGGGGACAGGGGAAGAGACCCAGTACTTC. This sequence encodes CASRGTGEETQYF.

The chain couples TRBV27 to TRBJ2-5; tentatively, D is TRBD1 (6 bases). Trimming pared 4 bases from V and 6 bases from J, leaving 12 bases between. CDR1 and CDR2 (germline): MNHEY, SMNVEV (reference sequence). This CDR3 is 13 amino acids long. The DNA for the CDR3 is TGTGCCAGCAGTTCAGGGGAATTGAAGACCCAGTACTTC. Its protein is CASSSGELKTQYF.

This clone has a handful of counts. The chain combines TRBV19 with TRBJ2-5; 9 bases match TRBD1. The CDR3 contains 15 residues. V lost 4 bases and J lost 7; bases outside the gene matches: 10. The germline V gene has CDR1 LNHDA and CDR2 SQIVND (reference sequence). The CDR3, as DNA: TGTGCCAGTAGTACAGGACAGGGGATTGTCGGGACCCAGTACTTC. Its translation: CASSTGQGIVGTQYF.

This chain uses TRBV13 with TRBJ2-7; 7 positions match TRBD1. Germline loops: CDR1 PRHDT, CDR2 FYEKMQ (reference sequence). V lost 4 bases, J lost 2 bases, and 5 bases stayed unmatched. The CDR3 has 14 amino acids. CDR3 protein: CASSSDRTTYEQYF. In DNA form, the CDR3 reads TGTGCCAGCAGCTCGGACAGGACGACCTACGAGCAGTACTTC.